This TCR beta chain was observed in a study of blood T cell repertoires in COVID-19. Across the study: The origin of the acute and convalescent COVID-19 samples was the United States, Italy and Spain. PBMCs, B-cell-depleted T cells, or T cells provided the cDNA or gDNA that made up the material.

Sequenced by immunoSEQ multiplex PCR; TCRdb stores in-frame clones only, minus some. The data hold around 190,000 clones, with roughly 84% observed a single time. The germline CDR1 and CDR2 sequences are MNHEY and SVGAGI. The CDR3 contains 15 residues. V was pared by 6 bases and J by 7 bases, with 7 bases of the junction left unmatched. This chain connects TRBV6-5 to TRBJ1-6; 9 nucleotides line up with TRBD1. Input material: peripheral blood. The source is a woman of 80 years or more with acute or convalescent COVID-19. The CDR3 DNA reads as TGTGCCAGCAGCTACACAGGGGGCATGAATTCACCCCTCCACTTT. It encodes CASSYTGGMNSPLHF.